This TCR beta chain comes out of a study of radiation and T cells in renal cell carcinoma. Study summary: Nephrectomy followed 15 Gy stereotactic body radiation by 4 weeks. Study conclusions and caveats: Baseline intratumoral clonotype presence is unknown without pretreatment biopsies. From baseline, blood top tumor clonotypes peaked at 2 weeks post-radiation.

Sequenced by immunoSEQ multiplex PCR; TCRdb stores in-frame clones only, minus some. The table has some 150,000 clones, roughly 80% seen once; the top ten hold roughly 25%. As concerns this clone: Antigen unknown.

Noted time point: baseline pretreatment blood. Described treatment: 15 Gy SBRT to primary tumor, nephrectomy 4 weeks later. The patient's renal cell carcinoma had clear cell pathology. The CDR3 runs 15 residues. CDR1 is SGHTA, CDR2 FQGNSA, per germline. Trimming left V 5 bases short and J 8 bases short, with 21 bases between. This TCR was recovered from a woman aged 45-65 years with renal cell carcinoma. This sample comprised blood, obtained from a patient whose treatment included radiotherapy and nephrectomy. This chain uses TRBV7-2 with TRBJ1-2; D gene uncertain. The CDR3 DNA is TGTGCCAGCAGCCCTGGGTATGCGTGGCCGGCGGGCTACACCTTC. It translates to CASSPGYAWPAGYTF.